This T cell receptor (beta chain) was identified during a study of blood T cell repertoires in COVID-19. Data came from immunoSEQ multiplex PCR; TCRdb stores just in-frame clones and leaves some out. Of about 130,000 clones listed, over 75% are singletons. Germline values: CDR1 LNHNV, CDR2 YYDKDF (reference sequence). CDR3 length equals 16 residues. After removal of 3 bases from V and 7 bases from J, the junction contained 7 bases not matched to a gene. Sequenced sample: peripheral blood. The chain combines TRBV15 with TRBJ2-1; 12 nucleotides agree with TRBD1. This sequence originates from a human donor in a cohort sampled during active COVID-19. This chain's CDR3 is CATSSFRDRGRNEQFF. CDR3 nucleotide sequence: TGTGCCACCAGCAGTTTCCGGGACAGGGGGCGGAATGAGCAGTTCTTC.